This TCR beta chain stems from a study of T-cell memory formation after mild COVID-19. The germline CDR1 and CDR2 sequences are SGHTA and FQGNSA. This CDR3 has 16 residues. The V and J ends lost 5 bases and 5 bases, in that order; junction bases with no gene match: 14. Researchers used 5'RACE with constant-segment primers to make TCR alpha and TCR beta cDNA libraries that carry sample barcodes and UMIs. TCRdb used MiXCR to reprocess the 5' RACE reads, holding one entry per CDR3 protein. The sample lists about 560,000 distinct CDR3 sequences; roughly 18% were seen once. This clonotype has just a few counts.

V gene TRBV7-2 combines with J gene TRBJ2-5, with 7 bases aligning to TRBD2. The sample was PBMCs or a T cell subset sorted from them (not recorded which). The sequence came from an adult woman who had mild COVID-19 (a few samples of this study predate the infection). Cell type and time point are not known. The CDR3 DNA follows: TGTGCCAGCAGCACCAATGAGCTAGCGGCAGGGGAGACCCAGTACTTC. Translation: CASSTNELAAGETQYF.